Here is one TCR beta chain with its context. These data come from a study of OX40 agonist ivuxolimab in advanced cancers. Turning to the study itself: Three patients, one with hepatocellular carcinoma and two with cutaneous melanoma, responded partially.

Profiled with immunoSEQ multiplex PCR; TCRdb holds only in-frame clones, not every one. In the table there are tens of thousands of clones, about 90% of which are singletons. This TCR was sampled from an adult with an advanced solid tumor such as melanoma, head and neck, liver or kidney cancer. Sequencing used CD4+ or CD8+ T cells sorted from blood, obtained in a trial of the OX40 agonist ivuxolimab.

In nucleotides, the CDR3 is TGTGCCAGCAAGGTGAGGGGGAATTCACCCCTCCACTTT. Protein product: CASKVRGNSPLHF. V usage is TRBV6-5 and J usage is TRBJ1-6; TRBD1 might be the D (6 bases). CDR3 length: 13 amino acids. CDR1 and CDR2 from the germline V gene are MNHEY and SVGAGI. V was clipped by 7 bases and J by 7 bases, with 11 bases between them.